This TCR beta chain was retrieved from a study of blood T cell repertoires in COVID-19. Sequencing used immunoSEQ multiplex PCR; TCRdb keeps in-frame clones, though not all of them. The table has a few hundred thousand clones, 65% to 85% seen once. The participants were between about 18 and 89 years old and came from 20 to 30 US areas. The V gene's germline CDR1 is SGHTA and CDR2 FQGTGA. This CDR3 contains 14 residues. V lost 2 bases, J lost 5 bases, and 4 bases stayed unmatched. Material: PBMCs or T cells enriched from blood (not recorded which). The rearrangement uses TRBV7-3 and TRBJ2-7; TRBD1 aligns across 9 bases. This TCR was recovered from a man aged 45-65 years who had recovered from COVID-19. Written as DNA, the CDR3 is TGTGCCAGCAGCTTAGGGGGACAGGGAAACGAGCAGTACTTC. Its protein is CASSLGGQGNEQYF.